This TCR beta chain was captured in a study of monozygotic twins with inflammatory bowel disease. CDR1 and CDR2 from the germline V gene are DFQATT and SNEGSKA (reference sequence). This CDR3 has 11 amino acids. Blood, approximately 2.5 ml, was drawn per donor. With the 5' RACE reads reprocessed, TCRdb shows one record per CDR3 protein and no DNA. The sample yields about 160,000 distinct CDR3 sequences, of which the top ten take up roughly 2.6%. This TCR was recovered from a human donor with ulcerative colitis or Crohn's disease, or a healthy co-twin of an affected twin (not recorded which). The sample taken for sequencing was blood. J is TRBJ2-7 and V is TRBV20-1; TCRdb calls TRBD1, which cannot be checked without DNA. CDR3 sequence: CTTGVNYEQYF.